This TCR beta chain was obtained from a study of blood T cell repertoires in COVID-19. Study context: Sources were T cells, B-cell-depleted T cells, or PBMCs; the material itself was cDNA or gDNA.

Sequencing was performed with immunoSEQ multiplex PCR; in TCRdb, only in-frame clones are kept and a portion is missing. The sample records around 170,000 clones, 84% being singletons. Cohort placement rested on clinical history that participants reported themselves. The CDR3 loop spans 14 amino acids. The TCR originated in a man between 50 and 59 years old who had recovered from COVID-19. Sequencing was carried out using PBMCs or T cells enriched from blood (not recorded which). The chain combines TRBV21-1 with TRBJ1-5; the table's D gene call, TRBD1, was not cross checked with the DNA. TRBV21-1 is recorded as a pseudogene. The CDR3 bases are TGTGCCAGCATGGAGGTTCAGGGGAATCAGCCCCAGCATTTT. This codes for CASMEVQGNQPQHF.